This entry features one T cell receptor (beta chain) sequence. These data are taken from a study of T cell changes during pregnancy in multiple sclerosis. The CDR3 spans 14 residues. V dropped 5 bases and J dropped 4; count of bases not matched to a gene: 3. The germline V gene has CDR1 MNHEY and CDR2 SMNVEV (reference sequence). Sequencing used immunoSEQ multiplex PCR; TCRdb keeps in-frame clones, though not all of them. The table lists around 88,000 clones, approximately 90% of them singletons. This specimen consisted of peripheral blood, obtained in the first trimester of pregnancy. The gene calls are TRBV27 and TRBJ2-3; 10 bases map to TRBD2. This receptor was identified in a female donor with multiple sclerosis, enrolled in a pregnancy study. As DNA, the CDR3 is TGTGCCAGCAGTAGCGGGGGGGAACCAGATACGCAGTATTTT. Protein product: CASSSGGEPDTQYF.